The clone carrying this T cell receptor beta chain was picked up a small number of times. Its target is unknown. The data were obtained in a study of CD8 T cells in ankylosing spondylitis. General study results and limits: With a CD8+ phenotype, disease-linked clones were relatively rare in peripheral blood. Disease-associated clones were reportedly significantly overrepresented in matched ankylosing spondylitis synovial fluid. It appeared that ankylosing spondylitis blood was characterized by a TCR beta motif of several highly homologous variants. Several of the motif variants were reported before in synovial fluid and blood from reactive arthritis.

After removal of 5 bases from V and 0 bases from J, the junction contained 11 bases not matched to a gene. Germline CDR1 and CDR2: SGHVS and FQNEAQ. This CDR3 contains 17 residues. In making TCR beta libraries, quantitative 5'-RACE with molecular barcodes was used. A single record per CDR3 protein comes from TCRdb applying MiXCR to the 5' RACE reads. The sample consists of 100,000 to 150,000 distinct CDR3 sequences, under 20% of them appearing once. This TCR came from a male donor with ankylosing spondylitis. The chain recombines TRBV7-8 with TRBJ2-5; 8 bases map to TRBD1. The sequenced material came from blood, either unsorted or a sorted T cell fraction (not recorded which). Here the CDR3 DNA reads TGTGCCAGCAGCCGAACGAAGGACAGGGACAACCAAGAGACCCAGTACTTC. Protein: CASSRTKDRDNQETQYF.